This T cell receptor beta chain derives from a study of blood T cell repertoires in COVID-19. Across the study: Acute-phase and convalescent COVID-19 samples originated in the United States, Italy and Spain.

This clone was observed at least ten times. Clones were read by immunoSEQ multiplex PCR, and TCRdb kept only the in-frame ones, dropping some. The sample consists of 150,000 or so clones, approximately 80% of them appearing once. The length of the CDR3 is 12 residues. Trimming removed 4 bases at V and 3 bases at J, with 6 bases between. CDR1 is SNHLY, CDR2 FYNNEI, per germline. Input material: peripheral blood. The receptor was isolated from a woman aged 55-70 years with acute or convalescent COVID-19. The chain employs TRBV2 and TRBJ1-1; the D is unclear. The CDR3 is CASSATYTEAFF. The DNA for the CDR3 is TGTGCCAGCAGTGCAACATACACTGAAGCTTTCTTT. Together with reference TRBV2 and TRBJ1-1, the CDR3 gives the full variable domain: EPEVTQTPSHQVTQMGQEVILRCVPISNHLYFYWYRQILGQKVEFLVSFYNNEISEKSEIFDDQFSVERPDGSNFTLKIRSTKLEDSAMYFCASSATYTEAFFGQGTRLTVV.